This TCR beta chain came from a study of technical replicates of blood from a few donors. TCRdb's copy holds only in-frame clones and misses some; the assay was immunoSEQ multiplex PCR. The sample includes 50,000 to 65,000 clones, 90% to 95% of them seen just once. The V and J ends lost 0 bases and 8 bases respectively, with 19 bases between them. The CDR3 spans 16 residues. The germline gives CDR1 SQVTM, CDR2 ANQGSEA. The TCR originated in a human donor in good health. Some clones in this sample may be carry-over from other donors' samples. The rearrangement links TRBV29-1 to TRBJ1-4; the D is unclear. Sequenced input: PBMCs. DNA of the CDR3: TGCAGCGTTGAAGATGATACTCTGGGTACGGGGGAAAAACTGTTTTTT. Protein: CSVEDDTLGTGEKLFF.